These 5 T cell receptor beta chains were sequenced from one sample in a study of blood T cells in healthy people across ages. Alongside a J-beta primer mix, a sample-barcoded 5' primer served in a second PCR lasting roughly 6 to 11 cycles. One entry per CDR3 protein, called by TCRdb with MiXCR from the 5' RACE reads. This sample yields about 780,000 distinct CDR3 sequences, of which around half are seen a single time; 15% to 20% belongs to the top ten. The sequencing sample was made of blood. These receptors all come from a man older than 75 in good health.

The genes are TRBV15 and TRBJ2-1; 7 bases match TRBD2. The CDR3 sequence is 15 residues long. J was trimmed by 5 bases and V by 3 bases; bases with no gene match: 7. CDR1 is LNHNV and CDR2 is YYDKDF in the germline V gene (reference sequence). CDR3: CATSSGDYPDNEQFF. CDR3 nucleotides: TGTGCCACCAGCAGTGGGGACTATCCCGACAATGAGCAGTTCTTC.

The chain uses TRBV9 and TRBJ1-5; a possible D gene is TRBD1 (5 bases). Germline V gene data show CDR1 as SGDLS and CDR2 as YYNGEE. The CDR3 contains 15 residues. The V and J ends lost 2 bases and 5 bases respectively, with 14 bases between them. The CDR3 sequence: CASSVGTDGDQPQHF. The CDR3 DNA reads as TGTGCCAGCAGCGTGGGGACGGACGGGGATCAGCCCCAGCATTTT.

This clonotype has only a few counts. The chain joins TRBV5-6 to TRBJ2-5; TRBD1 or TRBD2 may be the D gene (6 bases each). Germline-derived CDR1 and CDR2 are SGHDT and YYEEEE. This CDR3 region has 16 residues. Trimming took 1 base from V and 3 from J, leaving 16 bases between them. The chain's CDR3 is CASSLRRGHSEETQYF. DNA of the CDR3: TGTGCCAGCAGCTTGCGGAGGGGACACTCCGAAGAGACCCAGTACTTC. Based on the CDR3 plus reference TRBV5-6 and TRBJ2-5, the full variable domain is DAGVTQSPTHLIKTRGQQVTLRCSPKSGHDTVSWYQQALGQGPQFIFQYYEEEERQRGNFPDRFSGHQFPNYSSELNVNALLLGDSALYLCASSLRRGHSEETQYFGPGTRLLVL.

This chain connects TRBV12-3 or TRBV12-4 to TRBJ2-5; 7 bases are a match to TRBD1. The J call may be faulty, since TRBJ2-7 better matches the DNA end. The CDR3 extends over 14 amino acids. Written as DNA, the CDR3 is TGTGCCAGCAGTCGGCCAGGGGGAGTATACGAGCAGTACTTC. Its protein product is CASSRPGGVYEQYF.

This clonotype has more than one count but fewer than ten. The V and J genes are TRBV28 and TRBJ2-7; possibly TRBD2 for D (5 bases). V lost 5 bases, J lost 0 bases, and 8 bases lay in between. The germline V gene has CDR1 MDHEN and CDR2 SYDVKM. This CDR3 contains 13 residues. DNA for the CDR3: TGTGCCAGCAGTGGTAGCGACTCCTACGAGCAGTACTTC. Protein product: CASSGSDSYEQYF.